The 2 T cell receptor beta chains given below trace back to one sample, sequenced in a study of cytomegalovirus exposure and HLA in healthy donors. With 60 Vbeta and 13 Jbeta primers, the PCR was carried out. Sequencing was performed with immunoSEQ multiplex PCR; in TCRdb, only in-frame clones are kept and a portion is missing. The sample holds about 160,000 clones, about 77% seen once. Sequenced input: PBMCs. The receptors here all came from a man aged 18 to 29 in good health and CMV-seropositive.

The gene calls are TRBV5-6 and TRBJ1-2, with D uncertain. The CDR3 is 14 amino acids. Germline V gives CDR1 SGHDT, CDR2 YYEEEE. Trimming cost V 2 bases and J 2 bases, with 10 bases left between them. The CDR3 sequence: CASSFDGSNYGYTF. CDR3 in DNA: TGTGCCAGCAGCTTTGACGGGTCGAACTATGGCTACACCTTC. The full variable domain, completed using reference TRBV5-6 and TRBJ1-2, is DAGVTQSPTHLIKTRGQQVTLRCSPKSGHDTVSWYQQALGQGPQFIFQYYEEEERQRGNFPDRFSGHQFPNYSSELNVNALLLGDSALYLCASSFDGSNYGYTFGSGTRLTVV.

The J gene is TRBJ2-2, the V gene TRBV7-8, with 7 nucleotides matching TRBD1. CDR1 and CDR2 (germline): SGHVS, FQNEAQ. V lost 4 bases to trimming and J lost 6 bases; unmatched junction nucleotides: 14. The CDR3 contains 17 residues. CDR3 protein: CASSSLVTGAVAGELFF. In DNA form, the CDR3 reads TGTGCCAGCAGCTCCCTCGTAACAGGGGCTGTCGCCGGGGAGCTGTTTTTT.